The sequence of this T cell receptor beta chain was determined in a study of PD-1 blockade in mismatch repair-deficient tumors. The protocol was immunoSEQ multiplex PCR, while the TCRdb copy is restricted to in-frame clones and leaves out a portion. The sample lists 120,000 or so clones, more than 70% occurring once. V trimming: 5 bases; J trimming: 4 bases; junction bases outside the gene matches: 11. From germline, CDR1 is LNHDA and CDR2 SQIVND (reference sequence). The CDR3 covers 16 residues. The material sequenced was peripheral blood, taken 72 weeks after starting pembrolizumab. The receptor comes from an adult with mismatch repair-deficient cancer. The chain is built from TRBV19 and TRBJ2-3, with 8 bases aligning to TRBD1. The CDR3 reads CASSPDRAAYPDTQYF. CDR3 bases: TGTGCCAGTAGTCCGGACAGGGCCGCGTATCCAGATACGCAGTATTTT.